One and the same sample provided the 20 T cell receptor beta chains below, sequenced in a study of glioma-infiltrating T cells after dendritic cell vaccination. Clones were sequenced by immunoSEQ multiplex PCR, and TCRdb holds only the in-frame ones, with some missing. Among over 80,000 clones listed, around 90% were seen once. The sample in question was blood, obtained before dendritic cell vaccination. The receptors derive from a human donor with glioblastoma.

The chain is built from TRBV5-1 and TRBJ1-3; D may be TRBD1 (6 bases). In germline, CDR1 is SGHRS, CDR2 YFSETQ. V was clipped by 4 bases and J by 0 bases, with 17 bases between them. The CDR3 loop spans 17 amino acids. Here the CDR3 DNA reads TGCGCCAGCAGCGCAATGTCTGGACAGAGCTCTGGAAACACCATATATTTT. It translates to CASSAMSGQSSGNTIYF.

The table lists this clone with a few counts. The gene calls are TRBV9 and TRBJ2-7; 9 bases align to TRBD2. This CDR3 is built from 16 residues. The junction had 8 bases not matched to a gene; V was cut back by 0 bases and J by 4 bases. CDR1 is SGDLS and CDR2 is YYNGEE in the germline V gene. The CDR3 nucleotides are TGTGCCAGCAGCGTAGGCGGTAGCGGGGGACCATACGAGCAGTACTTC. Protein: CASSVGGSGGPYEQYF. Full variable domain (outside the CDR3, taken from reference TRBV9 and TRBJ2-7): DSGVTQTPKHLITATGQRVTLRCSPRSGDLSVYWYQQSLDQGLQFLIQYYNGEERAKGNILERFSAQQFPDLHSELNLSSLELGDSALYFCASSVGGSGGPYEQYFGPGTRLTVT.

This clone was found once. The V and J genes are TRBV5-6 and TRBJ1-5; tentative D call: TRBD1 (6 bases). This CDR3 is 17 amino acids long. V was cut by 0 bases and J by 0 bases, with 13 bases left in between. CDR1 and CDR2 from the germline V gene are SGHDT and YYEEEE. The CDR3 DNA reads TGTGCCAGCAGCTTGGGACAGGAGACTTATAGCAATCAGCCCCAGCATTTT. Protein: CASSLGQETYSNQPQHF.

J is TRBJ2-1 and V is TRBV7-9; 10 nucleotides match TRBD2. From germline, CDR1 is SEHNR and CDR2 FQNEAQ (reference sequence). V was pared by 3 bases and J by 0 bases, with 5 bases of the junction left unmatched. The CDR3 is made up of 17 amino acids. In DNA, the CDR3 is TGTGCCAGCAGCTTTGGAGCGGGAGGGAACTCCTACAATGAGCAGTTCTTC. Its protein product is CASSFGAGGNSYNEQFF.

This clone is a singleton in its sample. This chain connects TRBV6-6 to TRBJ2-1; TRBD1 agrees at 8 bases. The ends lost 4 bases at V and 10 bases at J; junction bases unmatched: 0. CDR1 and CDR2 from the germline V gene are MNHNY and SVGAGI (reference sequence). The CDR3 covers 11 residues. CDR3 residues: CASSWTGEQFF. CDR3 DNA: TGTGCCAGCAGTTGGACAGGGGAGCAGTTCTTC.

The chain carries TRBV7-2 and TRBJ2-7; D is perhaps TRBD2 (5 bases). CDR1 and CDR2 (germline): SGHTA, FQGNSA. V lost 2 bases and J lost 0, with 8 bases in between. The CDR3 contains 14 residues. The CDR3 coding sequence is TGTGCCAGCAGCTTAAGCGGTAGCTCCTACGAGCAGTACTTC. Its translation: CASSLSGSSYEQYF.

V gene TRBV11-1 combines with J gene TRBJ2-7, with D perhaps TRBD1 (7 bases). Trimming took 7 bases from V and 3 from J, leaving 19 bases between them. The CDR3 is 15 residues long. CDR1 is SGHAT and CDR2 is FQDESV in the germline V gene (reference sequence). The CDR3 loop reads CASTQGAGGNYEQYF. CDR3 sequence (DNA): TGTGCCAGCACTCAAGGAGCAGGGGGGAACTACGAGCAGTACTTC.

This clone has only one observation. V gene TRBV5-1 combines with J gene TRBJ2-5; 7 bases match TRBD1. The ends lost 3 bases at V and 6 bases at J; junction bases unmatched: 11. In germline, CDR1 is SGHRS, CDR2 YFSETQ. The CDR3 contains 15 residues. This CDR3 reads CASSYQRTGRKTQYF. CDR3 nucleotides: TGCGCCAGCAGCTACCAGAGGACAGGAAGAAAGACCCAGTACTTC.

The chain has TRBV6-1 and TRBJ1-4; 10 nucleotides align to TRBD1. This CDR3 is 14 amino acids long. Per germline, CDR1 MNHNS and CDR2 SASEGT. J lost 7 bases, V lost 6 bases, and 5 bases had no gene match. In nucleotides, the CDR3 is TGTGCCAGCAGCCCGACAGGGGGCCGTGAAAAACTGTTTTTT. Residues: CASSPTGGREKLFF.

The V gene is TRBV7-9, the J gene TRBJ2-7, with a tentative D call TRBD1 (6 bases). Germline V gives CDR1 SEHNR, CDR2 FQNEAQ (reference sequence). This CDR3 comprises 15 residues. Trimming pared 4 bases from V and 3 bases from J, leaving 16 bases between. The CDR3 spells CASSSLTGYYYEQYF. The DNA of the CDR3 is TGTGCCAGCAGCTCCCTGACAGGCTACTACTACGAGCAGTACTTC.

This chain connects TRBV18 to TRBJ1-4; no clear D. Germline V gives CDR1 KGHSH, CDR2 LQKENI. V shed 5 bases and J shed 5 bases, with 15 bases lying between them. This CDR3 contains 15 residues. CDR3 sequence (DNA): TGTGCCAGCTCAGACGGACTCGGGCCGAATGAAAAACTGTTTTTT. It specifies CASSDGLGPNEKLFF.

The chain uses TRBV5-1 and TRBJ2-7; 7 bases agree with TRBD1. Germline V gives CDR1 SGHRS, CDR2 YFSETQ. With V trimmed by 7 bases and J by 2 bases, 9 bases remained unmatched. CDR3 length: 14 amino acids. CDR3 loop: CASGPGTEAYEQYF. As DNA, the CDR3 is TGCGCCAGCGGGCCCGGGACAGAGGCCTACGAGCAGTACTTC.

J is TRBJ1-2 and V is TRBV7-9; TRBD1 might be the D (6 bases). The CDR3 consists of 12 residues. CDR1 and CDR2 (germline): SEHNR, FQNEAQ (reference sequence). The germline V and J ends were trimmed by 6 bases and 2 bases, with 7 bases remaining between them. CDR3 DNA: TGTGCCAGCAGAGGGACAAACTATGGCTACACCTTC. This translates into CASRGTNYGYTF.

The V and J genes are TRBV11-3 and TRBJ2-2; 11 bases match TRBD1. The V segment lost 6 bases and the J segment 4 bases; nucleotides outside the gene matches: 1. CDR3 length: 14 amino acids. Per the germline V gene, CDR1 is SGHNT and CDR2 is YENEEA. Here the CDR3 reads CASRGQGGTGELFF. The CDR3, as DNA: TGTGCCAGCAGGGGACAGGGGGGCACCGGGGAGCTGTTTTTT.

The chain couples TRBV6-6 to TRBJ2-7; D uncertain. V was clipped by 0 bases and J by 0 bases, with 12 bases between them. The CDR3 has 16 amino acids. From germline, CDR1 is MNHNY and CDR2 SVGAGI (reference sequence). CDR3 sequence: CASSYSPGSSSYEQYF. The CDR3, as DNA: TGTGCCAGCAGTTACTCGCCCGGTTCTAGCTCCTACGAGCAGTACTTC.

The chain carries TRBV27 and TRBJ1-2; 8 bases agree with TRBD1. V dropped 6 bases and J dropped 10; count of bases not matched to a gene: 10. The CDR3 extends over 13 amino acids. Germline CDR1 reads MNHEY; CDR2 reads SMNVEV (reference sequence). The CDR3 DNA reads TGTGCCAGCAGACCTGACAGGGGCAGAACCTACACCTTC. Translation: CASRPDRGRTYTF.

The chain combines TRBV5-1 with TRBJ2-7, with a possible D match to TRBD2 (5 bases). The germline V gene encodes CDR1 SGHRS and CDR2 YFSETQ. V was pared by 1 base and J by 3 bases, with 11 bases between. The CDR3 loop spans 14 amino acids. This CDR3 is CASSLRRGVYEQYF. The CDR3 DNA reads as TGCGCCAGCAGCTTGCGACGGGGAGTCTACGAGCAGTACTTC.

About this clone itself: The same CDR3 arises from other DNA sequences in this sample as well. J is TRBJ1-1 and V is TRBV2, with unresolved D. Germline V gene sequence: CDR1 SNHLY, CDR2 FYNNEI. Trimming pared 6 bases from V and 5 bases from J, leaving 7 bases between. CDR3 length: 11 amino acids. This CDR3 is CASRGGTEAFF. The DNA of the CDR3 is TGTGCCAGCAGGGGAGGTACTGAAGCTTTCTTT.

This clone was counted between two and nine times. As DNA, the CDR3 is TGTGCCAGCAGTGTGCGGCCTATAAACCCCCTCCACTTT. Translation: CASSVRPINPLHF. J is TRBJ1-6 and V is TRBV2, with unresolved D. This CDR3 contains 13 residues. V was shortened by 4 bases and J by 13 bases, with 14 bases between the two germline ends. CDR1 and CDR2 from the germline V gene are SNHLY and FYNNEI. Using reference TRBV2 and TRBJ1-6 for the parts outside the CDR3, the full variable domain is EPEVTQTPSHQVTQMGQEVILRCVPISNHLYFYWYRQILGQKVEFLVSFYNNEISEKSEIFDDQFSVERPDGSNFTLKIRSTKLEDSAMYFCASSVRPINPLHFGNGTRLTVT.

The J gene is TRBJ2-1, the V gene TRBV28; 9 positions agree with TRBD1. Germline V CDR1 and CDR2: MDHEN, SYDVKM. CDR3 length equals 17 residues. Trimming took 2 bases from V and 4 from J; bases not matched to a gene: 9. CDR3 region: CASSLPSTGTGYNEQFF. CDR3 coding DNA: TGTGCCAGCAGTTTACCTTCTACAGGGACAGGGTACAATGAGCAGTTCTTC.